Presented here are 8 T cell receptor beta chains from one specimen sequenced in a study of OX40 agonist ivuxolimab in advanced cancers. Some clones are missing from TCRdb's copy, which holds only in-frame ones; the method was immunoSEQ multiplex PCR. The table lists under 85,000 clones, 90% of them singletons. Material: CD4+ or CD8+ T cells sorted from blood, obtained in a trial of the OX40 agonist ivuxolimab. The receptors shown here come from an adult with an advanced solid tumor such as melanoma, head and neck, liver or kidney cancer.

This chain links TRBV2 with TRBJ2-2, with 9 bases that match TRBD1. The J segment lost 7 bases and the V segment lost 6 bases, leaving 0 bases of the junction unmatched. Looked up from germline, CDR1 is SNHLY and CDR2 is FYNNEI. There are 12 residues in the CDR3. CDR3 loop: CASRTGGGELFF. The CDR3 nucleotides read TGTGCCAGCAGGACAGGGGGCGGGGAGCTGTTTTTT.

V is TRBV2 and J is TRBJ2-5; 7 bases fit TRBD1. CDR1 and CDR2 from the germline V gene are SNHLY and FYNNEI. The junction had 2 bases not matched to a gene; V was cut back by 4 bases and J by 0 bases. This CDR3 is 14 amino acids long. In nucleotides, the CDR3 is TGTGCCAGCAGTGCACAGGGGTACCAAGAGACCCAGTACTTC. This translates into CASSAQGYQETQYF.

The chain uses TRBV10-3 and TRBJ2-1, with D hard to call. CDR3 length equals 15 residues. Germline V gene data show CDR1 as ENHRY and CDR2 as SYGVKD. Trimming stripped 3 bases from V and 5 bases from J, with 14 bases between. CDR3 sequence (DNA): TGTGCCATCAGTGAAATAGGACCTCAAAACAATGAGCAGTTCTTC. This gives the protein CAISEIGPQNNEQFF.

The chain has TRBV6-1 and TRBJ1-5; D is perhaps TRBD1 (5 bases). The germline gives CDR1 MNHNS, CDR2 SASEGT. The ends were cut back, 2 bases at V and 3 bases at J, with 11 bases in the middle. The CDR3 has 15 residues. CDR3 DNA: TGTGCCAGCAGTGAATTCTGGACAAACAATCAGCCCCAGCATTTT. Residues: CASSEFWTNNQPQHF.

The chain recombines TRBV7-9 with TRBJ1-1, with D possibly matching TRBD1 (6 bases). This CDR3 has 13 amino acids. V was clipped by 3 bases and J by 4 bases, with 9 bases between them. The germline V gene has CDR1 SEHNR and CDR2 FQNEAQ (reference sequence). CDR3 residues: CASSFGQSTEAFF. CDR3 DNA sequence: TGTGCCAGCAGCTTTGGACAGTCCACTGAAGCTTTCTTT.

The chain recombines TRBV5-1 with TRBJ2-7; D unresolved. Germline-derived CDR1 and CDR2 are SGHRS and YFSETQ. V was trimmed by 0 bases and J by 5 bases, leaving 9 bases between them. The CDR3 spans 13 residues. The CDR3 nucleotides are TGCGCCAGCAGCTTGGTGGTGGGCAACGAGCAGTACTTC. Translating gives CASSLVVGNEQYF.

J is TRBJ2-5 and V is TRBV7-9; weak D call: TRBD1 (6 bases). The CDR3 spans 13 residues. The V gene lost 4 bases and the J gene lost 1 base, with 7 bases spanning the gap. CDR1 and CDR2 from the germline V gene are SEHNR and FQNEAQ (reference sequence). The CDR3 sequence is CASSYRVQETQYF. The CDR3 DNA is TGTGCCAGCAGCTACAGGGTCCAAGAGACCCAGTACTTC.

The CDR3 DNA is TGCGCCAGCAGCTTGGACAGCTTCACAGATACGCAGTATTTT. This encodes CASSLDSFTDTQYF. This sequence joins TRBV5-1 and TRBJ2-3; D uncertain. V was cut by 0 bases and J by 2 bases, with 7 bases left in between. Germline CDR1 SGHRS, CDR2 YFSETQ. The CDR3 is 14 residues long.